Shown below are 25 T cell receptor beta chains from a single sample sequenced in a study of blood T cells in healthy people across ages. The authors ran a second PCR of roughly 6 to 12 cycles using a sample-barcoded 5' primer and a J-beta primer mix. TCRdb passed the 5' RACE reads through MiXCR, listing each CDR3 protein once. The data contain 1.5 million to 2 million distinct CDR3 sequences, about 30% of them singletons. The sequenced material came from blood. The receptors were sampled from a young woman in good health.

The rearrangement joins TRBV5-1 to TRBJ1-5; the match to TRBD1 covers 7 bases. Trimming at V came to 4 bases and at J to 7 bases, leaving 5 bases not matched to a gene. Germline CDR1 reads SGHRS; CDR2 reads YFSETQ. The CDR3 has 13 residues. CDR3 bases: TGCGCCAGCAGCCAGGGGGTTGAACAGCCCCAGCATTTT. Amino acids: CASSQGVEQPQHF.

This clonotype was seen only a few times. A junction boundary mismatches the germline segment, possibly from a read error. This chain uses TRBV12-5 with TRBJ2-5, with a possible D match to TRBD2 (6 bases). The CDR3 runs to 14 residues. CDR1 is LGHNT and CDR2 is FRNRAP in the germline V gene. The CDR3 DNA reads TGTGCTAGTGGGGGGGAGGTGAGGATGGAGACCCGGTACTTC. This translates into CASGGEVRMETRYF. Combining the CDR3 with reference TRBV12-5 and TRBJ2-5 gives the whole variable domain DARVTQTPRHKVTEMGQEVTMRCQPILGHNTVFWYRQTMMQGLELLAYFRNRAPLDDSGMPKDRFSAEMPDATLATLKIQPSEPRDSAVYFCASGGEVRMETRYFGPGTRLLVL.

This clonotype has only a few counts. The V call is TRBV12-3 or TRBV12-4, the J call TRBJ2-1; no firm D call. Trimming shortened V by 2 bases and J by 0 bases, and 14 bases separated the two germline ends. This CDR3 region has 17 residues. The DNA for the CDR3 is TGTGCCAGCAGTTTAACGTTCGGGCCGAGCTCCTACAATGAGCAGTTCTTC. Its protein is CASSLTFGPSSYNEQFF.

V is TRBV10-3 and J is TRBJ2-5, with 8 positions matching TRBD2. Germline CDR1 is ENHRY and CDR2 is SYGVKD. After removal of 3 bases from V and 3 bases from J, the junction contained 9 bases not matched to a gene. This CDR3 is 16 amino acids long. The CDR3 region is CAISDQISGTKETQYF. In DNA form, the CDR3 reads TGTGCCATCAGTGATCAGATTAGCGGGACCAAAGAGACCCAGTACTTC.

There are a few counts of this clonotype. The chain joins TRBV6-6 to TRBJ2-5; TRBD2 is a possible D gene (6 bases). Germline V gene data show CDR1 as MNHNY and CDR2 as SVGAGI (reference sequence). The CDR3 length is 15 residues. Trimming stripped 0 bases from V and 5 bases from J, with 13 bases between. CDR3: CASSYSGRGTETQYF. Written as DNA, the CDR3 is TGTGCCAGCAGTTACTCGGGTCGGGGGACGGAGACCCAGTACTTC.

The V and J genes are TRBV5-5 and TRBJ1-6; tentatively, D is TRBD1 (5 bases). Trimming removed 3 bases from V and 14 bases from J, with 15 bases in between. The CDR3 is 13 amino acids. Germline values: CDR1 SGHKS, CDR2 YYEKEE (reference sequence). The CDR3 protein is CASSSGPLGSLHF. The DNA for the CDR3 is TGTGCCAGCAGCTCGGGACCCCTGGGCTCCCTCCACTTT.

The V and J genes are TRBV24-1 and TRBJ2-3, with 8 bases lining up with TRBD2. CDR1 is KGHDR and CDR2 is SFDVKD in the germline V gene. There are 13 residues in the CDR3. Trimming took 5 bases from V and 6 from J; bases not matched to a gene: 3. The CDR3: CATSGGGIDTQYF. The CDR3 DNA reads as TGTGCCACCAGTGGCGGGGGGATTGATACGCAGTATTTT.

This clonotype was seen only a few times. V usage is TRBV6-5 and J usage is TRBJ2-7, with D tentatively TRBD2 (5 bases). The germline V gene has CDR1 MNHEY and CDR2 SVGAGI. Trimming took 4 bases from V and 5 from J, leaving 9 bases between them. The CDR3 has 12 residues. The CDR3 spells CASSSFGNEQYF. CDR3 bases: TGTGCCAGCAGTTCGTTCGGGAACGAGCAGTACTTC.

In its sample, this clonotype was seen a few times. The chain is built from TRBV11-2 and TRBJ2-5, with 9 bases fitting TRBD1. Trimming removed 6 bases from V and 3 bases from J; junction bases left unmatched: 5. Germline V gene lookup returns CDR1 SGHAT and CDR2 FQNNGV. CDR3 size: 14 residues. The CDR3 protein is CASRRTGDEETQYF. The CDR3 nucleotides read TGTGCCAGCAGGCGGACAGGGGACGAAGAGACCCAGTACTTC.

CDR3 DNA sequence: TGTGCCAGCAGCTTATCAGCCGACTTTCAGGGGCAGTATTTT. Protein sequence: CASSLSADFQGQYF. The chain recombines TRBV7-7 with TRBJ2-3; tentatively, D is TRBD1 (5 bases). Germline loops: CDR1 SSHAT, CDR2 FNYEAQ (reference sequence). V shed 2 bases and J shed 11 bases, with 17 bases lying between them. The CDR3 sequence is 14 residues long.

This chain links TRBV12-5 with TRBJ2-5; a possible D gene is TRBD1 (6 bases). This CDR3 contains 17 residues. V was clipped by 3 bases and J by 2 bases, with 19 bases between them. CDR1 and CDR2 (germline): LGHNT, FRNRAP. This CDR3 is CASGFTGTSRPQETQYF. CDR3 nucleotides: TGTGCTAGTGGTTTTACCGGGACAAGCCGACCACAAGAGACCCAGTACTTC.

This clonotype turned up a few times. V and J are TRBV10-2 and TRBJ2-7; 10 nucleotides agree with TRBD2. Germline V gene data show CDR1 as WSHSY and CDR2 as SAAADI. Germline trimming cut 7 bases from V and 5 bases from J; bases unmatched to any gene: 11. The CDR3 is made up of 15 amino acids. The CDR3 protein is CASNLLAGLRNEQYF. The CDR3 region has the DNA TGCGCCAGCAACTTACTAGCGGGATTGAGAAACGAGCAGTACTTC.

Remarks on this clonotype: This may be a read error: a much more frequent sequence differs by one nucleotide. This chain joins TRBV4-1 and TRBJ2-7; D is perhaps TRBD2 (6 bases). The CDR3 runs 12 residues. Germline CDR1 reads MGHRA; CDR2 reads YSYEKL. V shed 0 bases and J shed 10 bases, with 10 bases lying between them. CDR3 sequence: CASSQDGRDQYF. The CDR3 nucleotides are TGCGCCAGCAGCCAAGATGGGCGGGACCAGTACTTC.

This clonotype showed up many times. V is TRBV6-2 or TRBV6-3 and J is TRBJ2-4, with unresolved D. This CDR3 has 13 residues. In germline, CDR1 is MNHEY, CDR2 SVGEGT. V lost 0 bases and J lost 10, with 10 bases in between. CDR3 nucleotide sequence: TGTGCCAGCAGTTACTCGGGTAGCAGGATTCAGTACTTC. Translation gives CASSYSGSRIQYF.

The genes are TRBV7-9 and TRBJ1-4, with a weak D call TRBD1 (6 bases). This CDR3 has 15 amino acids. The germline gives CDR1 SEHNR, CDR2 FQNEAQ (reference sequence). Trimming stripped 2 bases from V and 6 bases from J, with 13 bases between. Here the CDR3 reads CASSLPAGGYEKLFF. In nucleotides, the CDR3 is TGTGCCAGCAGCTTACCCGCGGGGGGCTATGAAAAACTGTTTTTT.

In DNA, the CDR3 is TGCAGTGCTAGAGATCTTAACGAGCAGTACTTC. Translated, it gives CSARDLNEQYF. V is TRBV20-1 and J is TRBJ2-7; D unresolved. This CDR3 contains 11 residues. Germline CDR1 reads DFQATT; CDR2 reads SNEGSKA (reference sequence). The V end was cut by 0 bases, the J end by 5 bases, with 5 bases between.

This clonotype was counted only a few times. The J gene is TRBJ1-2, the V gene TRBV20-1, with no clear D. Looked up from germline, CDR1 is DFQATT and CDR2 is SNEGSKA (reference sequence). Trimming removed 3 bases from V and 7 bases from J, with 15 bases in between. The length of the CDR3 is 13 residues. CDR3 nucleotides: TGCAGTGCTAGCCGTCTTCGGCTTGGTGGCTACACCTTC. It specifies CSASRLRLGGYTF.

The rearrangement links TRBV5-6 to TRBJ2-1; D possibly corresponds to TRBD1 (5 bases). The V and J ends lost 5 bases and 0 bases respectively, with 15 bases between them. Germline lookup yields CDR1 SGHDT and CDR2 YYEEEE. There are 16 residues in the CDR3. The DNA of the CDR3 is TGTGCCAGCAGGCCCGGTGACAGACGCTCCTACAATGAGCAGTTCTTC. This gives the protein CASRPGDRRSYNEQFF.

Many counts were recorded for this clonotype. The chain recombines TRBV12-5 with TRBJ2-1; 11 bases line up with TRBD1. The CDR3 is 15 amino acids. V was clipped by 6 bases and J by 4 bases; unmatched bases: 5. Looked up from germline, CDR1 is LGHNT and CDR2 is FRNRAP. CDR3 protein: CASGTGTGGYNEQFF. The DNA for the CDR3 is TGTGCTAGTGGAACCGGGACAGGGGGTTACAATGAGCAGTTCTTC.

In this sample, this clonotype turned up a few times. This chain links TRBV30 with TRBJ2-1; the match to TRBD2 covers 13 bases. The ends lost 2 bases at V and 10 bases at J; junction bases unmatched: 8. The CDR3 is 15 amino acids. Germline V gene sequence: CDR1 GTSNPN, CDR2 SVGIG (reference sequence). The CDR3 sequence is CAWSKGLAGVNEQFF. CDR3 DNA sequence: TGTGCCTGGAGTAAAGGACTAGCGGGAGTCAACGAGCAGTTCTTC.

This clonotype was detected a few times. The rearrangement uses TRBV2 and TRBJ2-4; D gene ambiguous. The V end was cut by 7 bases, the J end by 1 base, with 14 bases between. Germline CDR1 is SNHLY and CDR2 is FYNNEI. The CDR3 is made up of 15 amino acids. CDR3 DNA sequence: TGTGCCAGCATCGGCGGATCTGTGGCCAAAAACATTCAGTACTTC. Translating gives CASIGGSVAKNIQYF.

The chain combines TRBV24-1 with TRBJ1-5, with 10 nucleotides matching TRBD1. The CDR3 runs to 14 residues. The junction had 4 bases not matched to a gene; V was cut back by 5 bases and J by 7 bases. Per the germline V gene, CDR1 is KGHDR and CDR2 is SFDVKD. The CDR3 nucleotides read TGTGCCACCAGTGCGGGGACAGGGGAACAGCCCCAGCATTTT. The encoded protein is CATSAGTGEQPQHF.

The rearrangement uses TRBV7-2 and TRBJ1-3, with a tentative D call TRBD1 (5 bases). Per the germline V gene, CDR1 is SGHTA and CDR2 is FQGNSA. V shed 6 bases and J shed 4 bases, with 16 bases lying between them. This CDR3 is 15 amino acids long. The CDR3 nucleotides read TGTGCCAGCAGTCCCCCGGGACTACGAGGAAACACCATATATTTT. Protein product: CASSPPGLRGNTIYF.

The J gene is TRBJ2-1, the V gene TRBV7-3; weak D call: TRBD2 (6 bases). The germline V and J ends were trimmed by 3 bases and 6 bases, with 12 bases remaining between them. The CDR3 contains 14 residues. The germline CDR1 and CDR2 sequences are SGHTA and FQGTGA. CDR3 loop: CASSFSRGGNEQFF. The DNA of the CDR3 is TGTGCCAGCAGCTTTTCGCGGGGCGGCAATGAGCAGTTCTTC.

This chain links TRBV20-1 with TRBJ1-1; D perhaps matches TRBD1 (6 bases). Trimming took 3 bases from V and 0 from J, leaving 17 bases between them. This CDR3 contains 16 residues. Germline V gives CDR1 DFQATT, CDR2 SNEGSKA (reference sequence). The CDR3 DNA reads TGCAGTGCTAGGACGACAGGTACCCGTCTGAACACTGAAGCTTTCTTT. It codes for CSARTTGTRLNTEAFF.